What follows are 3 T cell receptor beta chains derived from one specimen sequenced in a study of tumor and adjacent non-tumor tissue in lung cancer. TCRbeta libraries were built with three rounds of nested PCR, modified from ARM-PCR. TCRdb reprocessed the multiplex PCR reads with MiXCR, giving one entry per CDR3 protein. The data show around 200,000 distinct CDR3 sequences, 70% to 75% seen once. RNA was extracted from bulk tissue without any cell sorting. Sequencing used lung tumor tissue. The receptors derive from a man aged 55 to 70 with non-small cell lung cancer.

With regard to this clonotype: The conserved closing phenylalanine or tryptophan is absent in this CDR3, likely reflecting a read error. The V gene is TRBV20-1, the J gene TRBJ1-1, with D maybe TRBD1 (6 bases). The CDR3 is 15 residues long. V lost 0 bases and J lost 4, with 15 bases in between. Germline CDR1 reads DFQATT; CDR2 reads SNEGSKA (reference sequence). CDR3 DNA: TGCAGTGCTAGAGAGGCCAAGGGGGTGGGCACTGAAGCTTTCTAT. This encodes CSAREAKGVGTEAFY.

This clonotype was recorded at least ten times. The J gene is TRBJ2-7, the V gene TRBV11-2, with 7 bases lining up with TRBD1. This CDR3 comprises 14 residues. In germline, CDR1 is SGHAT, CDR2 FQNNGV. The ends lost 7 bases at V and 0 bases at J; junction bases unmatched: 6. In DNA form, the CDR3 reads TGTGCCAGCACTTGGACAGGTTACTCCTACGAGCAGTACTTC. Translated: CASTWTGYSYEQYF.

Details on this clonotype: The conserved phenylalanine or tryptophan is not found at the CDR3 terminus, so this likely reflects a read error. The J gene is TRBJ2-5, the V gene TRBV6-5, with 8 positions matching TRBD1. Losses at the gene ends were 6 bases for V and 3 bases for J; bases not matched to a gene: 15. The CDR3 runs 17 residues. CDR1 is MNHEY and CDR2 is SVGAGI in the germline V gene. The CDR3 region is CASRKGNDRGVKETQYL. For the CDR3, the DNA is TGTGCCAGCAGGAAGGGAAATGACAGGGGAGTCAAAGAGACCCAGTACCTC.